These T cell receptor beta chains were read from a single sample in a study of cytomegalovirus exposure and HLA in healthy donors. Method: immunoSEQ multiplex PCR; TCRdb's copy keeps in-frame clones and lacks some. Counted here are 150,000 to 200,000 clones, 80% occurring once; the ten biggest clones make up 0.6% to 0.7%. Specimen: PBMCs. The receptors were gathered from a boy younger than 18 in good health and CMV-seronegative. CDR3s include the opening cysteine and the closing phenylalanine or tryptophan. Some rows mark clone size as missing; the rest say once, few, many or name a class of expanded clone.

j_call clone_size v_call cdr3_aa
TRBJ2-7 NA TRBV4-1 CASSLAPGQGTYEQHF
TRBJ2-1 NA TRBV11-2 CASSSTSGGYNEQFF
TRBJ1-6 NA TRBV30 CAWGPQGDPYNSPLHF
TRBJ1-5 NA TRBV11-2 CASSLGRSGPQHF
TRBJ2-7 NA TRBV27 CASSFLAGGPSYEQYF
TRBJ1-1 NA TRBV7-6 CASSLAGTSNTEAFF
TRBJ2-1 NA TRBV12-5 CASGLEGVTAREQFF
TRBJ1-2 NA TRBV19 CASSTPGQSLYGYTF
TRBJ1-1 once TRBV19 CASSIATEAFF
TRBJ2-7 NA TRBV27 CASSLSWARGSYEQYF
TRBJ2-1 few TRBV10-1 CASSDIRGLAGAVRNEQFF
TRBJ2-2 NA TRBV4-2 CASSQFRAGELFF
TRBJ2-1 NA TRBV18 CASSPGQGTYNEQFF
TRBJ1-4 few TRBV5-8 CASSLGTGREKLFF
TRBJ1-1 NA TRBV7-6 CASSLGSGTEAFF
TRBJ2-5 NA TRBV19 CASSLQGDPTGETQYF
TRBJ2-7 NA TRBV29-1 CSIRRGNNEQYF
TRBJ1-2 NA TRBV2 CASRAGTGGGYTF
TRBJ2-1 NA TRBV2 CAGALPTGNEQFF
TRBJ1-1 NA TRBV9 CASSVQGMNTEAFF
TRBJ2-1 NA TRBV7-2 CASSYGTIEQFF
TRBJ1-4 NA TRBV6-5 CASSYSGTGDEKLFF
TRBJ2-4 NA TRBV11-3 CASSSPAGLAKNIQYF
TRBJ1-2 NA TRBV15 CATSRGDRGWGYTF
TRBJ2-3 NA TRBV30 CAWRNRGTDTQYF
TRBJ1-1 NA TRBV6-1 CASIREGRGEAFF
TRBJ1-5 NA TRBV6-6 CASSTGGYQPQHF
TRBJ1-2 NA TRBV9 CASSLLGGYNYGYTF
TRBJ2-7 NA TRBV14 CASSRTGTGVEQYF
TRBJ2-3 NA TRBV10-1 CASSEDRSSTDTQYF
TRBJ1-2 NA TRBV7-2 CASSWTGRNINYGYTF
TRBJ1-1 NA TRBV19 CASNEGARKNTEAFF
TRBJ2-5 NA TRBV11-2 CASSREETQYF
TRBJ2-3 NA TRBV18 CASSPRLAGGIDTQYF
TRBJ1-1 NA TRBV13 CASSWGVGTGGFSMNTEAFF
TRBJ1-2 NA TRBV5-1 CASVSRTGESYTF
TRBJ1-5 NA TRBV6-1 CASSEEAGQGSQPQHF
TRBJ2-7 NA TRBV4-1 CASSQGEGTSVHEQYF
TRBJ2-3 NA TRBV29-1 CSVASEVYTQYF
TRBJ1-1 NA TRBV6-1 CASSADRGKTEAFF